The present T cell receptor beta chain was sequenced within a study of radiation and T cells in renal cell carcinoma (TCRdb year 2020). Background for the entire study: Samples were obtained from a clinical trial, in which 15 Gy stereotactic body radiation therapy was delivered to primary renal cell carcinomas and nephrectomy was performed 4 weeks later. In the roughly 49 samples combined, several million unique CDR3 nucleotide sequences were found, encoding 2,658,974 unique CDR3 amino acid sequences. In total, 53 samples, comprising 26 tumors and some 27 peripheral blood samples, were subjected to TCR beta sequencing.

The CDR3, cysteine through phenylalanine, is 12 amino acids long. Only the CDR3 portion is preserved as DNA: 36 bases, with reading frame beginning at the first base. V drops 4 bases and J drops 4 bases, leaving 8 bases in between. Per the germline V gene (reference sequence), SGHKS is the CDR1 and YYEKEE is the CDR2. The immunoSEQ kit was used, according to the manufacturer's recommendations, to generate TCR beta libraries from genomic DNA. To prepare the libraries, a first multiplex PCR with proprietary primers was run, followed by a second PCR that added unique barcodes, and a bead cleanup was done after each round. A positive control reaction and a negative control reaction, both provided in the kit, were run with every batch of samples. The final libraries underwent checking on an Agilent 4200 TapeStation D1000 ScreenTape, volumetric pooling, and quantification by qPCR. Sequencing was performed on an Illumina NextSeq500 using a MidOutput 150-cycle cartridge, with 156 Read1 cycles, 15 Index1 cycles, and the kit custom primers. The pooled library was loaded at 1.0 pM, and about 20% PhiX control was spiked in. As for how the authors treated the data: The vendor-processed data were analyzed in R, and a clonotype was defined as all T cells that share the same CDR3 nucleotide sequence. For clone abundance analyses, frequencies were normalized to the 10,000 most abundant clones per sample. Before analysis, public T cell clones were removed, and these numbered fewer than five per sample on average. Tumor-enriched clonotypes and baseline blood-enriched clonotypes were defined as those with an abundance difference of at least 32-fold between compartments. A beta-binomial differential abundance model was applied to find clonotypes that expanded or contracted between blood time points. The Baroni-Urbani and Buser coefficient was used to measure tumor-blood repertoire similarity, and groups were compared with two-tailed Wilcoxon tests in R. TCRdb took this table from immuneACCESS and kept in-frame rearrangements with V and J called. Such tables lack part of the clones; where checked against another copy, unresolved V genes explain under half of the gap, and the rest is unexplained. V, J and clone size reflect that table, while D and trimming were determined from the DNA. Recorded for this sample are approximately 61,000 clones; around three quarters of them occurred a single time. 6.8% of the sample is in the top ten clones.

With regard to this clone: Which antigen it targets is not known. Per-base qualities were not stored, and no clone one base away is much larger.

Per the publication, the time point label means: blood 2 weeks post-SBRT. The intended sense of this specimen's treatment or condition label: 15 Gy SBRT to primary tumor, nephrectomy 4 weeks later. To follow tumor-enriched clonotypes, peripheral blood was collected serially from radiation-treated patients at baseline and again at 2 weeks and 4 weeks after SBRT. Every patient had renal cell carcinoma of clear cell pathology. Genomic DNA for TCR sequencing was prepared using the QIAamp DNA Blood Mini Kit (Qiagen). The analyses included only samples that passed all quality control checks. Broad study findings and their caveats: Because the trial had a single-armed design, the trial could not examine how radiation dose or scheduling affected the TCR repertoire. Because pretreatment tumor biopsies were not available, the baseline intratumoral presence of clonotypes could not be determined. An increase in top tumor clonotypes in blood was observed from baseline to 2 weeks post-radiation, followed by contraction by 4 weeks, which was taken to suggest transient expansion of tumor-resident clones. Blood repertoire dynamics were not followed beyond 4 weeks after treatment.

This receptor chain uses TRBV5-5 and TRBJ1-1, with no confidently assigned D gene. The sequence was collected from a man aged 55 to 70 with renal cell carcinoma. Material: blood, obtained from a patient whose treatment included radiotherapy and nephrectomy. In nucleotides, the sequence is TGTGCCAGCAGCGTTACGTTCACTGAAGCTTTCTTT. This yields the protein CASSVTFTEAFF.